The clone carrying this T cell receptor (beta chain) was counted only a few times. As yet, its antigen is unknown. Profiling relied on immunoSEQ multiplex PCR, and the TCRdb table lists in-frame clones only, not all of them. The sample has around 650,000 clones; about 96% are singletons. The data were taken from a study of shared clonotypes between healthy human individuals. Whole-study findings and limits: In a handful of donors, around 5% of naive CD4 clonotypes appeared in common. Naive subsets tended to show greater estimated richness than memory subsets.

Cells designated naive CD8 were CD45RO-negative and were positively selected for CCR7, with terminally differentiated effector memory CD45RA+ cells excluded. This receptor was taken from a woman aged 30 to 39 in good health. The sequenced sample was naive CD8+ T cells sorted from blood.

The CDR3: CASSFGTAGTEAFF. CDR3 DNA: TGTGCCAGCAGCTTTGGGACAGCCGGCACTGAAGCTTTCTTT. The chain carries TRBV5-5 and TRBJ1-1; 7 positions agree with TRBD1. V was clipped by 2 bases and J by 4 bases; unmatched bases: 5. The length of the CDR3 is 14 residues. Germline V gene data show CDR1 as SGHKS and CDR2 as YYEKEE (reference sequence).